Listed below are T cell receptor beta chains from one sample, sequenced in a study of CD8 T cells in Susac syndrome. TCRdb independently ran MiXCR on the immunoSEQ multiplex PCR reads; one entry per CDR3 protein. The sample includes about 150,000 distinct CDR3 sequences, 95% seen only once; the top ten take 0.13% to 0.15%. Sequencing was done on a sample of CD8+ T cells from PBMCs. These receptors came from a human donor with multiple sclerosis. Both conserved end residues are part of each CDR3. A D gene is named only where the DNA matches it firmly. Size values are once, few and many counts, or a class for expanded clones, and some rows have none.

clone_size	v_call	d_call	j_call	cdr3_aa	cdr3_nt
NA	TRBV29-1	TRBD2	TRBJ2-5	CSVERRGTIQETQYF	TGCAGCGTTGAAAGGCGGGGGACGATTCAAGAGACCCAGTACTTC
NA	TRBV4-1	TRBD2	TRBJ2-5	CASRASGGMYQETQYF	TGCGCCAGCAGGGCAAGCGGGGGGATGTACCAAGAGACCCAGTACTTC
NA	TRBV20-1	NA	TRBJ1-1	CSGLGVVDTEAFF	TGCAGTGGGCTTGGGGTGGTGGACACTGAAGCTTTCTTT
NA	TRBV12-3/TRBV12-4	NA	TRBJ2-5	CASSNRQTQYF	TGTGCCAGCAGTAACCGGCAGACCCAGTACTTC
NA	TRBV2	NA	TRBJ1-2	CASTWEPGAQGYTF	TGTGCCAGCACGTGGGAACCGGGGGCGCAAGGCTACACCTTC
NA	TRBV27	NA	TRBJ2-1	CASMGMGNEQFF	TGTGCCAGCATGGGTATGGGGAATGAGCAGTTCTTC
NA	TRBV11-2	NA	TRBJ1-2	CASSLGGVDGYTF	TGTGCCAGCAGCTTAGGGGGGGTGGATGGCTACACCTTC
few	TRBV29-1	NA	TRBJ2-2	CSVEAVGELFF	TGCAGCGTTGAGGCAGTCGGGGAGCTGTTTTTT
NA	TRBV7-6	NA	TRBJ2-7	CASSPRTDSYEQYF	TGTGCCAGCAGCCCTCGGACAGATTCCTACGAGCAGTACTTC
NA	TRBV27	NA	TRBJ1-4	CASSRGQLVEEKLFF	TGTGCCAGCAGTCGAGGACAGTTGGTGGAAGAAAAACTGTTTTTT
NA	TRBV6-5	NA	TRBJ2-7	CASSLKLGARYEQYF	TGTGCCAGCAGCCTCAAGTTGGGGGCGCGTTACGAGCAGTACTTC
NA	TRBV19	NA	TRBJ2-3	CASEGDTQYF	TGTGCCAGCGAGGGAGATACGCAGTATTTT
NA	TRBV7-9	NA	TRBJ1-5	CASSSSGTEPNQPQHF	TGTGCCAGCAGCTCATCCGGGACGGAGCCCAATCAGCCCCAGCATTTT
NA	TRBV25-1	NA	TRBJ1-5	CASSTRGDQPQHF	TGTGCCAGCAGTACCAGGGGAGATCAGCCCCAGCATTTT
NA	TRBV27	NA	TRBJ1-1	CASSLYMAGGTEAFF	TGTGCCAGCAGTTTATATATGGCAGGTGGCACTGAAGCTTTCTTT
NA	TRBV15	NA	TRBJ1-2	CATSRDRVDYGYTF	TGTGCCACCAGCAGAGATCGGGTTGACTATGGCTACACCTTC
NA	TRBV27	NA	TRBJ1-1	CASSPRGVNTEAFF	TGTGCCAGCAGTCCGAGGGGGGTGAACACTGAAGCTTTCTTT
NA	TRBV15	TRBD1	TRBJ2-1	CATSRSGTGVHEQFF	TGTGCCACCAGCAGATCCGGGACAGGGGTTCATGAGCAGTTCTTC
NA	TRBV6-6	TRBD1	TRBJ1-5	CASSYGQGRQPQHF	TGTGCCAGCAGTTACGGACAGGGCCGCCAGCCCCAGCATTTT
NA	TRBV29-1	NA	TRBJ2-3	CSVESSGRELPTDTQYF	TGCAGCGTTGAAAGTAGCGGCAGGGAGTTACCCACAGATACGCAGTATTTT
NA	TRBV20-1	TRBD2	TRBJ2-1	CSALPLASGNYNEQFF	TGCAGTGCTCTACCTTTGGCTAGCGGGAACTACAATGAGCAGTTCTTC
NA	TRBV24-1	TRBD2	TRBJ2-1	CATSPGGGPYNEQFF	TGTGCCACCAGTCCTGGGGGGGGACCTTACAATGAGCAGTTCTTC
NA	TRBV2	NA	TRBJ2-1	CASSEDTSNYNEQFF	TGTGCCAGCAGTGAAGATACTAGCAACTACAATGAGCAGTTCTTC
NA	TRBV30	TRBD1	TRBJ1-1	CAWSYRGRTEAFF	TGTGCCTGGAGTTACAGGGGGCGGACTGAAGCTTTCTTT
NA	TRBV2	TRBD1	TRBJ1-4	CASRRGQAINEKLFF	TGTGCCAGCAGGAGGGGACAGGCAATTAATGAAAAACTGTTTTTT
NA	TRBV7-9	NA	TRBJ2-1	CASSFRSSLYNEQFF	TGTGCCAGCAGCTTTCGGTCGTCCCTTTACAATGAGCAGTTCTTC
NA	TRBV9	NA	TRBJ1-2	CASSVLLRDTYVAF	TGTGCCAGCAGCGTATTACTCCGGGACACCTACGTCGCCTTC
NA	TRBV19	NA	TRBJ2-1	CASTQGSLDEQFF	TGTGCCAGTACCCAGGGCTCACTGGATGAGCAGTTCTTC
NA	TRBV20-1	TRBD1	TRBJ1-1	CSARPRDRDYEAFF	TGCAGTGCTAGGCCTCGGGACAGAGACTATGAAGCTTTCTTT
NA	TRBV29-1	NA	TRBJ2-3	CSVVGTQVGADTQYF	TGCAGCGTGGTCGGGACTCAAGTAGGCGCAGATACGCAGTATTTT
NA	TRBV20-1	TRBD1	TRBJ2-6	CSAEGGTGGTGANVLTF	TGCAGTGCGGAAGGCGGGACAGGGGGCACTGGGGCCAACGTCCTGACTTTC
NA	TRBV6-5	NA	TRBJ2-5	CASSYGAGGGGETQYF	TGTGCCAGCAGTTACGGTGCAGGAGGCGGAGGAGAGACCCAGTACTTC
NA	TRBV30	TRBD1	TRBJ1-2	CAWKNRGSGYTF	TGTGCCTGGAAGAACAGGGGTAGTGGCTACACCTTC
NA	TRBV20-1	NA	TRBJ2-1	CSAIPRDFNEQFF	TGCAGTGCGATACCTCGGGACTTCAATGAGCAGTTCTTC
NA	TRBV3-1	NA	TRBJ1-6	CASSHERLGSPLHF	TGTGCCAGCAGCCACGAGCGACTGGGTTCACCCCTCCACTTT
NA	TRBV9	NA	TRBJ2-3	CASSVGNRGTDTQYF	TGTGCCAGCAGCGTAGGTAACAGGGGCACAGATACGCAGTATTTT
NA	TRBV9	NA	TRBJ2-3	CASSGAGADTQYF	TGTGCCAGCAGCGGAGCCGGTGCAGATACGCAGTATTTT
NA	TRBV3-1	NA	TRBJ2-1	CASSPAGNEQFF	TGTGCCAGCAGCCCGGCGGGAAATGAGCAGTTCTTC
NA	TRBV29-1	TRBD1	TRBJ2-7	CSVQTGQGYEQYF	TGCAGCGTCCAAACGGGACAGGGATACGAGCAGTACTTC
NA	TRBV27	NA	TRBJ2-7	CASSPQGDEQYF	TGTGCCAGCAGTCCCCAGGGAGACGAGCAGTACTTC
NA	TRBV3-1	NA	TRBJ2-5	CASSPEGGGETQYF	TGTGCCAGCAGCCCAGAGGGAGGGGGAGAGACCCAGTACTTC